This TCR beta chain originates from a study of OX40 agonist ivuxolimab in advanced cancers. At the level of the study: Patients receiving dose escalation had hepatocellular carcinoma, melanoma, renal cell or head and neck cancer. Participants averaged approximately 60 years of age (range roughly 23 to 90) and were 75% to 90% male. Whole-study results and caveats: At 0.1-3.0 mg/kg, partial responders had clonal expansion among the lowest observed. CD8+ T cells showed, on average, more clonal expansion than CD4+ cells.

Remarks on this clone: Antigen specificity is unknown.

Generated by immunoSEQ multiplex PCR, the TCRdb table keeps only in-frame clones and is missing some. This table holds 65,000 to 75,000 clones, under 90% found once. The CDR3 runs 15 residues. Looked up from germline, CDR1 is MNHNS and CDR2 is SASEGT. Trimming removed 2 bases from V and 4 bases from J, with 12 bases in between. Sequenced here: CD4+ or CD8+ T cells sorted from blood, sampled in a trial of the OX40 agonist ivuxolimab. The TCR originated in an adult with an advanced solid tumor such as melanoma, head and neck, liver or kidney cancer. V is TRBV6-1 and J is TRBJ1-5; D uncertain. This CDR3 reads CASSERSLINQPQHF. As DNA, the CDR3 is TGTGCCAGCAGTGAACGCAGCCTCATTAATCAGCCCCAGCATTTT.